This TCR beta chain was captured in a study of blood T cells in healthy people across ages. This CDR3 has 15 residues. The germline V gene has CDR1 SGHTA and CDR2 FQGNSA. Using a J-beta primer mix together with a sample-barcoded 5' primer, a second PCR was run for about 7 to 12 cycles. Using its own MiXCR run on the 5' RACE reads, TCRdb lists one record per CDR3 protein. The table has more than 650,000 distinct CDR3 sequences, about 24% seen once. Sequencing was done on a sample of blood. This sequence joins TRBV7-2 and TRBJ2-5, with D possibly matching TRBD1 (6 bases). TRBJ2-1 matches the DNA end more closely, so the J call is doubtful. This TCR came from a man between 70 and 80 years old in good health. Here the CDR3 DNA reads TGTGCCAGCAGCAAAGAGGGGGTCTCGTACAATGAGCAGTTCTTC. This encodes CASSKEGVSYNEQFF.